The 5 T cell receptor beta chains reported below all come from one sample, sequenced in a study of blood T cell repertoires in COVID-19. Generated by immunoSEQ multiplex PCR, the TCRdb table keeps only in-frame clones and is missing some. Of more than 400,000 clones in the sample, approximately 86% were seen once. Sequencing was performed on PBMCs or T cells enriched from blood (not recorded which). The source of these receptors is a woman younger than 30 who had recovered from COVID-19.

The count of this clone is one. The chain combines TRBV19 with TRBJ1-2; TRBD1 aligns across 8 bases. The CDR3 is 13 amino acids. Germline CDR1 LNHDA, CDR2 SQIVND (reference sequence). The V and J ends lost 6 bases and 5 bases, in that order; junction bases with no gene match: 5. CDR3 in DNA: TGTGCCAGTAGCCAGGGGGCCTGGTATGGCTACACCTTC. It translates to CASSQGAWYGYTF.

DNA for the CDR3: TGCGCCAGCAGTGACCAGATCAGGACAGACAACACTGAAGCTTTCTTT. Translation: CASSDQIRTDNTEAFF. The gene calls are TRBV10-2 and TRBJ1-1; weak D call: TRBD1 (6 bases). The CDR3 runs to 16 residues. Trimming took off 3 bases at V and 2 bases at J, with 16 bases between the two ends. Germline CDR1 WSHSY, CDR2 SAAADI.

The rearrangement joins TRBV5-4 to TRBJ1-2, with TRBD1 as a possible D gene (6 bases). The V gene's germline CDR1 is SGHNT and CDR2 YYREEE (reference sequence). The CDR3 loop spans 15 amino acids. With 4 bases removed from V and 5 bases from J, the gap between germline ends came to 18 bases. The chain's CDR3 is CASSPFKQGYYGYTF. CDR3 DNA sequence: TGTGCCAGCAGCCCCTTTAAACAGGGATATTATGGCTACACCTTC.

This clone was seen a few times. J is TRBJ2-7 and V is TRBV9, with D tentatively TRBD2 (6 bases). The V and J ends lost 0 bases and 3 bases respectively, with 10 bases between them. The CDR3 loop spans 14 amino acids. Germline CDR1 reads SGDLS; CDR2 reads YYNGEE. The CDR3 DNA reads TGTGCCAGCAGCGTAGCTGCGGGGAACTACGAGCAGTACTTC. This sequence encodes CASSVAAGNYEQYF.

The gene calls are TRBV19 and TRBJ2-7; TRBD1 matches 7 bases. Germline V gene data show CDR1 as LNHDA and CDR2 as SQIVND (reference sequence). The CDR3 runs 14 residues. V lost 6 bases to trimming and J lost 3 bases; unmatched junction nucleotides: 8. CDR3 amino acids: CASRLRTGDYEQYF. The CDR3 DNA sequence: TGTGCCAGTAGATTAAGAACAGGGGACTACGAGCAGTACTTC.